This TCR beta chain was captured by sequencing in a study of blood T cell repertoires in COVID-19. Study context: Samples taken during acute and convalescent COVID-19 were collected in the United States, Italy and Spain. T cells, B-cell-depleted T cells, or PBMCs provided the cDNA or gDNA that served as material.

As handled by the study authors: It was from reference gene primer amplification that nucleated cell counts were estimated. Profiling relied on immunoSEQ multiplex PCR, and the TCRdb table lists in-frame clones only, not all of them. V and J calls and clone size are copied from that table; D and trimming were computed from the DNA. The sample yields hundreds of thousands of clones, around 85% seen once. Losses at the gene ends were 3 bases for V and 4 bases for J; bases not matched to a gene: 5. CDR3 length equals 15 residues. The V gene's germline CDR1 is SGHTA and CDR2 FQGNSA. The rearrangement links TRBV7-2 to TRBJ2-7, with 11 bases that match TRBD2. The origin of this receptor is a woman younger than 45 who had recovered from COVID-19. The sample consisted of peripheral blood. The CDR3 loop reads CASSFSSGRRYEQYF. Written as DNA, the CDR3 is TGTGCCAGCAGCTTTTCTAGCGGGAGGAGGTACGAGCAGTACTTC.